These 4 T cell receptor beta chains were sequenced from one sample in a study. Using its own MiXCR run on the 5' RACE reads, TCRdb lists one record per CDR3 protein. The table shows over 8,000 distinct CDR3 sequences, with around 67% occurring only once. Sequenced material: tumor-infiltrating naive CD4+ T cells sorted from the breast tumor. Subset specified: naive CD4+ T cells, CD4+CD45RA+CD25-. These receptors were taken from a female donor with breast cancer.

The chain uses TRBV7-2 and TRBJ2-5; possibly TRBD1 or TRBD2 for D (6 bases each). This CDR3 is built from 17 residues. The germline V and J ends were trimmed by 1 base and 4 bases, with 19 bases remaining between them. Germline assignment: CDR1 SGHTA and CDR2 FQGNSA. The CDR3 is CASSLGARRGGRETQYF. The CDR3 DNA follows: TGTGCCAGCAGCTTAGGGGCCCGCAGAGGGGGGAGAGAGACCCAGTACTTC.

This clonotype was seen only once. The chain has TRBV20-1 and TRBJ1-5, with 7 bases that match TRBD1. Looked up from germline, CDR1 is DFQATT and CDR2 is SNEGSKA (reference sequence). CDR3 length equals 18 residues. Unmatched junction bases numbered 11, after V lost 0 bases and J lost 0 bases. In DNA form, the CDR3 reads TGCAGTGCTAGAGACCGGATGGCAGGGGGGTATAGCAATCAGCCCCAGCATTTT. Translated: CSARDRMAGGYSNQPQHF.

This clonotype turned up a few times. V gene TRBV6-5 combines with J gene TRBJ1-2; no clear D gene. Trimming removed 4 bases at V and 4 bases at J, with 13 bases between. The CDR3 is 14 amino acids. Looked up from germline, CDR1 is MNHEY and CDR2 is SVGAGI. The CDR3 is CASSSSLGSYGYTF. DNA for the CDR3: TGTGCCAGCAGTTCCAGTTTGGGCAGCTATGGCTACACCTTC.

This CDR3 is CASSESSRFEAFF. The CDR3 bases are TGTGCCAGCAGTGAAAGCAGCCGGTTTGAAGCTTTCTTT. The J gene is TRBJ1-1, the V gene TRBV6-1; no clear D. V shed 2 bases and J shed 7 bases, with 11 bases lying between them. This CDR3 spans 13 amino acids. Germline assignment: CDR1 MNHNS and CDR2 SASEGT.